This T cell receptor beta chain was recovered during a study of blood T cells in healthy people across ages. General study findings and limits: Higher naive T cell percentage went strongly together with higher TCR beta diversity. The fall in TCR beta diversity per million T cells was roughly linear with age.

This CDR3 comprises 16 residues. CDR1 is LGHNA, CDR2 YSLEER, per germline. J lost 3 bases, V lost 3 bases, and 10 bases had no gene match. Each donor had roughly 10 milliliters of peripheral blood drawn. The second PCR ran about 6 to 12 cycles with a sample-barcoded 5' primer and J-beta primers. Every molecule of cDNA carried a tag from a template-switch adaptor with 12 random nucleotides. A single record per CDR3 protein comes from TCRdb applying MiXCR to the 5' RACE reads. The sample records around 1.1 million distinct CDR3 sequences, 30% to 40% being singletons. Comments on this clonotype: Its antigen is not identified.

The sequencing input was blood. The chain couples TRBV4-3 to TRBJ1-2, with 7 bases matching TRBD1. This sequence was found in a man between 18 and 35 years old in good health. The CDR3, as DNA: TGCGCCAGCAGCCAGCAGGGGGACGGGGAAGACTATGGCTACACCTTC. Its translation is CASSQQGDGEDYGYTF.